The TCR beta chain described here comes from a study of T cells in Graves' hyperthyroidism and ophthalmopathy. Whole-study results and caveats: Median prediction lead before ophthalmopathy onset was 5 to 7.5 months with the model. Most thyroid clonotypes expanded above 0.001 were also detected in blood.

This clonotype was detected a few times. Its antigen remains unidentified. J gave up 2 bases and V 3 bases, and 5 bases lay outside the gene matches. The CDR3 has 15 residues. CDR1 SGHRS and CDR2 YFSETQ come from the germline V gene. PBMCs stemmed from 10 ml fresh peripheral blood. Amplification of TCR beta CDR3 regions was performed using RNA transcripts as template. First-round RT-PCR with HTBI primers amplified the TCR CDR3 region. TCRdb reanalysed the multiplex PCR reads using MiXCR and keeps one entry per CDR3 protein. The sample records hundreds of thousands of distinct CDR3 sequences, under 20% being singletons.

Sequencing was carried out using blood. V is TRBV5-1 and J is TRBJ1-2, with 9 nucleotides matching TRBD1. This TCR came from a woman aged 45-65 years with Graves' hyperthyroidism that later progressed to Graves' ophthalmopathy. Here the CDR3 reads CASSSRDRENYGYTF. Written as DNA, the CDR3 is TGCGCCAGCAGCTCCCGGGACAGGGAGAACTATGGCTACACCTTC.